What follows are 29 T cell receptor beta chains derived from one specimen sequenced in a study of OX40 agonist ivuxolimab in advanced cancers. TCRdb keeps only in-frame clones here, not all; method: immunoSEQ multiplex PCR. The sample holds over 100,000 clones, 75% to 90% seen once. Source: CD4+ or CD8+ T cells sorted from blood, taken in a trial of the OX40 agonist ivuxolimab. These receptors all stem from an adult with an advanced solid tumor such as melanoma, head and neck, liver or kidney cancer.

This clone was observed once. V is TRBV5-1 and J is TRBJ2-3, with 11 nucleotides matching TRBD1. Trimming took 4 bases from V and 5 from J; bases not matched to a gene: 6. Germline V gene data show CDR1 as SGHRS and CDR2 as YFSETQ. The CDR3 extends over 15 amino acids. Here the CDR3 reads CASSAGQGAGDTQYF. The CDR3 DNA reads as TGCGCCAGCAGCGCTGGACAGGGGGCAGGAGATACGCAGTATTTT.

The chain carries TRBV6-5 and TRBJ2-4, with 7 bases identical to TRBD2. CDR3 length: 16 residues. Germline V CDR1 and CDR2: MNHEY, SVGAGI. J was trimmed by 6 bases and V by 0 bases; bases with no gene match: 8. Written as DNA, the CDR3 is TGTGCCAGCAGTTACTCGTTCGTGGGAGGGGTAAACATTCAGTACTTC. It specifies CASSYSFVGGVNIQYF.

Here the CDR3 reads CSAHPNYGYTF. In nucleotides, the CDR3 is TGCAGTGCACACCCCAACTATGGCTACACCTTC. The chain recombines TRBV20-1 with TRBJ1-2; no reliable D call. The CDR3 runs 11 residues. Between the trimmed V and J ends, which lost 6 bases and 2 bases, there was a span of 7 bases. Germline values: CDR1 DFQATT, CDR2 SNEGSKA (reference sequence).

V usage is TRBV7-2 and J usage is TRBJ1-3, with D tentatively TRBD1 (6 bases). The germline V gene encodes CDR1 SGHTA and CDR2 FQGNSA. This CDR3 region has 13 residues. V lost 6 bases to trimming and J lost 4 bases, with 10 bases between them. CDR3 sequence reads: CASSRDTGNTIYF. In DNA, the CDR3 is TGTGCCAGCAGTCGGGACACCGGAAACACCATATATTTT. Full variable domain (outside the CDR3, taken from reference TRBV7-2 and TRBJ1-3): GAGVSQSPSNKVTEKGKDVELRCDPISGHTALYWYRQSLGQGLEFLIYFQGNSAPDKSGLPSDRFSAERTGGSVSTLTIQRTQQEDSAVYLCASSRDTGNTIYFGEGSWLTVV.

The chain combines TRBV18 with TRBJ1-2, with 8 bases lining up with TRBD1. The germline V gene has CDR1 KGHSH and CDR2 LQKENI. The CDR3 runs 14 residues. J gave up 2 bases and V 6 bases, and 5 bases lay outside the gene matches. The CDR3 DNA is TGTGCCAGCTCGGGCGGACAGGGAAACTATGGCTACACCTTC. Translating it yields CASSGGQGNYGYTF. Looking up the rest from reference TRBV18 and TRBJ1-2 gives the full variable domain: NAGVMQNPRHLVRRRGQEARLRCSPMKGHSHVYWYRQLPEEGLKFMVYLQKENIIDESGMPKERFSAEFPKEGPSILRIQQVVRGDSAAYFCASSGGQGNYGYTFGSGTRLTVV.

The chain uses TRBV6-1 and TRBJ1-4; 7 bases are a match to TRBD1. Germline V CDR1 and CDR2: MNHNS, SASEGT. The CDR3 is 13 residues long. V shed 7 bases and J 8 bases; nucleotides not matched to a gene: 7. CDR3 protein: CASITTGREKLFF. The CDR3 DNA reads TGTGCCAGCATTACGACAGGGAGAGAAAAACTGTTTTTT.

V and J are TRBV6-1 and TRBJ2-5, with TRBD2 identical over 7 bases. The CDR3 loop spans 16 amino acids. The J segment lost 5 bases and the V segment lost 4 bases, leaving 13 bases of the junction unmatched. The germline V gene has CDR1 MNHNS and CDR2 SASEGT. The CDR3 reads CASSVGMAGVLETQYF. The CDR3 nucleotides read TGTGCCAGCAGTGTGGGGATGGCGGGGGTGCTGGAGACCCAGTACTTC.

The CDR3 loop reads CASSLQGSEQYF. In nucleotides, the CDR3 is TGTGCCAGCAGTTTGCAGGGGAGCGAGCAGTACTTC. This chain joins TRBV28 and TRBJ2-7; D is perhaps TRBD1 (6 bases). V dropped 3 bases and J dropped 6 bases, with 9 bases sitting between them. Germline V lookup: CDR1 MDHEN, CDR2 SYDVKM. The CDR3 runs 12 residues.

V gene TRBV5-1 combines with J gene TRBJ2-5, with TRBD1 matching 7 bases. Germline assignment: CDR1 SGHRS and CDR2 YFSETQ. Unmatched junction bases numbered 0, after V lost 0 bases and J lost 1 base. The CDR3 is 14 residues long. The CDR3 loop is CASSLGDSQETQYF. The CDR3 coding sequence is TGCGCCAGCAGCTTGGGGGACAGCCAAGAGACCCAGTACTTC.

In nucleotides, the CDR3 is TGTGCCAGCAGTTTCCCCCAAGGGCTAGAGCAGCCCCAGCATTTT. It yields the protein CASSFPQGLEQPQHF. The chain links TRBV28 to TRBJ1-5; unclear D gene. The V gene's germline CDR1 is MDHEN and CDR2 SYDVKM. The CDR3 extends over 15 amino acids. Trimming removed 3 bases at V and 7 bases at J, with 16 bases between.

This chain joins TRBV6-5 and TRBJ1-6; D is perhaps TRBD1 (5 bases). Trimming left V 3 bases short and J 10 bases short, with 16 bases between. This CDR3 region has 15 residues. CDR1 is MNHEY and CDR2 is SVGAGI in the germline V gene. The CDR3 sequence: CASSYSGGPESPLHF. In DNA form, the CDR3 reads TGTGCCAGCAGTTATTCTGGGGGACCCGAATCACCCCTCCACTTT.

The CDR3 DNA reads as TGCGCCAGCAGCTTGTTGGAGACAGGGAGACACGAGCAGTACTTC. Its protein product is CASSLLETGRHEQYF. V is TRBV5-1 and J is TRBJ2-7; 7 nucleotides agree with TRBD1. V shed 1 base and J 5 bases; nucleotides not matched to a gene: 9. The CDR3 loop spans 15 amino acids. The germline gives CDR1 SGHRS, CDR2 YFSETQ.

This sequence joins TRBV5-1 and TRBJ2-7; the D call may be TRBD1 or TRBD2 (5 bases each). The CDR3 sequence is 15 residues long. From germline, CDR1 is SGHRS and CDR2 YFSETQ. V was pared by 3 bases and J by 5 bases, with 18 bases between. CDR3 amino acids: CASSWGSGARDEQYF. Here the CDR3 DNA reads TGCGCCAGCAGCTGGGGGAGTGGGGCGCGAGACGAGCAGTACTTC.

The CDR3 DNA reads as TGTGCCAGCAGTGATACGACAGGACTAGCGGGGGGCCTCGCACTCAGCACAGATACGCAGTATTTT. This translates into CASSDTTGLAGGLALSTDTQYF. This chain joins TRBV2 and TRBJ2-3; TRBD2 matches 14 bases. J was trimmed by 0 bases and V by 3 bases; bases with no gene match: 17. The CDR3 consists of 22 residues. Germline CDR1 SNHLY, CDR2 FYNNEI.

J is TRBJ2-7 and V is TRBV18; 9 nucleotides agree with TRBD1. J lost 2 bases, V lost 4 bases, and 6 bases had no gene match. Germline assignment: CDR1 KGHSH and CDR2 LQKENI. This CDR3 spans 15 amino acids. CDR3 sequence reads: CASSRTGGATYEQYF. The DNA for the CDR3 is TGTGCCAGCTCACGAACAGGGGGCGCTACCTACGAGCAGTACTTC.

The gene calls are TRBV10-2 and TRBJ2-7, with D maybe TRBD2 (5 bases). The V and J ends lost 5 bases and 6 bases respectively, with 8 bases between them. The CDR3 runs to 11 residues. Germline V gene data show CDR1 as WSHSY and CDR2 as SAAADI. Written as DNA, the CDR3 is TGCGCCAGCAGTTCCGCGGGCGAGCAGTACTTC. Its translation is CASSSAGEQYF.

This clone was recorded a few times. This chain connects TRBV30 to TRBJ1-5; 7 positions match TRBD1. Germline CDR1 GTSNPN, CDR2 SVGIG (reference sequence). This CDR3 spans 13 amino acids. Unmatched junction bases numbered 0, after V lost 0 bases and J lost 4 bases. The CDR3 loop is CAWSVRGNQPQHF. CDR3 in DNA: TGTGCCTGGAGTGTCAGGGGGAATCAGCCCCAGCATTTT. The full variable domain, with the rest looked up from reference TRBV30 and TRBJ1-5, is SQTIHQWPATLVQPVGSPLSLECTVEGTSNPNLYWYRQAAGRGLQLLFYSVGIGQISSEVPQNLSASRPQDRQFILSSKKLLLSDSGFYLCAWSVRGNQPQHFGDGTRLSIL.

The genes are TRBV2 and TRBJ1-3; D might be TRBD1 (6 bases). The CDR3 consists of 14 residues. Germline V gene lookup returns CDR1 SNHLY and CDR2 FYNNEI. Trimming left V 5 bases short and J 4 bases short, with 12 bases between. CDR3 region: CASSKDSAGNTIYF. The CDR3 nucleotides are TGTGCCAGCAGTAAGGACAGCGCCGGAAACACCATATATTTT.

V gene TRBV19 combines with J gene TRBJ2-1, with TRBD2 identical over 12 bases. Unmatched junction bases numbered 0, after V lost 1 base and J lost 5 bases. The CDR3 consists of 15 residues. The germline V gene has CDR1 LNHDA and CDR2 SQIVND (reference sequence). CDR3 bases: TGTGCCAGTAGTATAGGGACTAGCGGGGACAATGAGCAGTTCTTC. It yields the protein CASSIGTSGDNEQFF.

The V gene is TRBV7-9, the J gene TRBJ2-7, with D perhaps given as TRBD1 or TRBD2 (5 bases each). This CDR3 is built from 11 residues. Germline values: CDR1 SEHNR, CDR2 FQNEAQ (reference sequence). V lost 5 bases and J 12 bases, leaving 14 bases between the germline ends. The CDR3 DNA reads as TGTGCCAGCAGCCCTGCCGGGACCGCGTACTTC. It encodes CASSPAGTAYF.

V is TRBV6-4 and J is TRBJ2-1; 8 nucleotides agree with TRBD2. The CDR3 contains 14 residues. V was clipped by 6 bases and J by 3 bases; unmatched bases: 4. Germline V gene data show CDR1 as MRHNA and CDR2 as SNTAGT. The CDR3, as DNA: TGTGCCAGCAGCGCGGGGGGTCTCTACAATGAGCAGTTCTTC. This gives the protein CASSAGGLYNEQFF.

CDR3 loop: CASSQGGYTEAFF. The CDR3, as DNA: TGCGCCAGCAGCCAAGGAGGTTACACTGAAGCTTTCTTT. This chain uses TRBV4-1 with TRBJ1-1; no clear D. Germline CDR1 is MGHRA and CDR2 is YSYEKL. V shed 1 base and J shed 3 bases, with 6 bases lying between them. This CDR3 is 13 amino acids long.

This clone showed up just once. The J gene is TRBJ2-3, the V gene TRBV7-9; 7 bases align to TRBD1. V lost 3 bases to trimming and J lost 0 bases; unmatched junction nucleotides: 3. The CDR3 runs 15 residues. Germline CDR1 and CDR2: SEHNR and FQNEAQ (reference sequence). The CDR3 region has the DNA TGTGCCAGCAGCTTGAGGGGGCCGAGCACAGATACGCAGTATTTT. Protein: CASSLRGPSTDTQYF.

CDR3 coding DNA: TGTGCCAGCAGCGCCATACCCGGACAAACTAATGAAAAACTGTTTTTT. This translates into CASSAIPGQTNEKLFF. V gene TRBV9 combines with J gene TRBJ1-4, with D possibly TRBD1 on 5 matching bases. CDR3 length equals 16 residues. Trimming removed 3 bases at V and 1 base at J, with 13 bases between. From germline, CDR1 is SGDLS and CDR2 YYNGEE. The full variable domain, its missing parts supplied by reference TRBV9 and TRBJ1-4, is DSGVTQTPKHLITATGQRVTLRCSPRSGDLSVYWYQQSLDQGLQFLIQYYNGEERAKGNILERFSAQQFPDLHSELNLSSLELGDSALYFCASSAIPGQTNEKLFFGSGTQLSVL.

V and J are TRBV7-2 and TRBJ2-7; 9 bases map to TRBD1. Germline V gene lookup returns CDR1 SGHTA and CDR2 FQGNSA. The CDR3 sequence is 14 residues long. V lost 10 bases to trimming and J lost 3 bases; unmatched junction nucleotides: 10. The CDR3 region is CATGRGQGLYEQYF. DNA of the CDR3: TGTGCCACCGGGCGGGGACAGGGACTCTACGAGCAGTACTTC.

The chain combines TRBV6-5 with TRBJ2-3, with 10 bases matching TRBD2. CDR1 is MNHEY and CDR2 is SVGAGI in the germline V gene. V lost 7 bases and J lost 3; bases outside the gene matches: 4. The CDR3 has 14 amino acids. CDR3 residues: CASKPGLATDTQYF. The CDR3 DNA is TGTGCCAGCAAACCGGGACTAGCGACAGATACGCAGTATTTT.

This chain links TRBV6-5 with TRBJ2-7, with 8 positions matching TRBD1. The ends lost 6 bases at V and 0 bases at J; junction bases unmatched: 7. The CDR3 is made up of 15 amino acids. Per the germline V gene, CDR1 is MNHEY and CDR2 is SVGAGI. The CDR3 spells CASSRTGQYSYEQYF. In nucleotides, the CDR3 is TGTGCCAGCAGCCGGACAGGGCAGTACTCCTACGAGCAGTACTTC.

The rearrangement uses TRBV27 and TRBJ1-2, with D maybe TRBD1 (5 bases). This CDR3 is built from 16 residues. CDR1 is MNHEY and CDR2 is SMNVEV in the germline V gene (reference sequence). Trimming cost V 7 bases and J 7 bases, with 25 bases left between them. CDR3 sequence: CASTSYGGAGFAGYTF. For the CDR3, the DNA is TGTGCCAGCACCTCTTATGGTGGGGCCGGATTTGCTGGCTACACCTTC.

The rearrangement uses TRBV9 and TRBJ2-3, with D hard to call. The ends were cut back, 0 bases at V and 9 bases at J, with 8 bases in the middle. Germline CDR1 is SGDLS and CDR2 is YYNGEE. This CDR3 comprises 12 residues. CDR3 sequence: CASSVEDDTQYF. In nucleotides, the CDR3 is TGTGCCAGCAGCGTAGAAGATGACACGCAGTATTTT.